The rows below give T cell receptor beta chains drawn from one sample of a study of PD-L1 blockade in urothelial cancer. Here immunoSEQ multiplex PCR was the method, and the copy in TCRdb shows in-frame clones only, minus some. The repertoire holds 70,000 or so clones, with under 90% as singletons. The sequencing used PBMCs, collected around atezolizumab (anti-PD-L1) treatment. The source is a man between 65 and 79 years old with urothelial cancer. Each CDR3 is given with its conserved first and last residue. The order of the fields is CDR3 protein, CDR3 DNA, V gene, J gene, clone size, D gene. The D gene is left open where the match is weak. The listing skips clone size in some rows; elsewhere it reads once, few, many or a size class.

cdr3_aa: CASSYRDREMKQYF
cdr3_nt: TGTGCCAGCAGTTACCGGGACAGGGAAATGAAGCAGTACTTC
v_call: TRBV28
j_call: TRBJ2-7
clone_size: .
d_call: TRBD1

cdr3_aa: CASRFSGAPYNEQFF
cdr3_nt: TGTGCAAGTCGCTTCAGCGGGGCCCCCTACAATGAGCAGTTCTTC
v_call: TRBV12-2
j_call: TRBJ2-1
clone_size: .
d_call: .

cdr3_aa: CASSFSGGPLNQPQHF
cdr3_nt: TGTGCCAGCAGTTTCAGCGGGGGTCCCCTAAATCAGCCCCAGCATTTT
v_call: TRBV28
j_call: TRBJ1-5
clone_size: .
d_call: .

cdr3_aa: CASSVGYTGELFF
cdr3_nt: TGTGCCAGCAGTGTCGGGTACACCGGGGAGCTGTTTTTT
v_call: TRBV2
j_call: TRBJ2-2
clone_size: few
d_call: .

cdr3_aa: CASSLGGTSASYNEQFF
cdr3_nt: TGTGCCAGCAGCTTAGGGGGAACTAGCGCCTCCTACAATGAGCAGTTCTTC
v_call: TRBV11-2
j_call: TRBJ2-1
clone_size: .
d_call: TRBD2

cdr3_aa: CASSLVGGEVGGLQYF
cdr3_nt: TGTGCCAGCAGCTTAGTTGGGGGGGAAGTTGGGGGACTCCAGTACTTC
v_call: TRBV7-8
j_call: TRBJ2-5
clone_size: .
d_call: TRBD2

cdr3_aa: CASSSRQGEAGELFF
cdr3_nt: TGTGCCAGCAGCTCACGACAAGGGGAGGCCGGGGAGCTGTTTTTT
v_call: TRBV5-4
j_call: TRBJ2-2
clone_size: .
d_call: .

cdr3_aa: CASYGLGGNIQYF
cdr3_nt: TGTGCCAGCTATGGACTAGGCGGAAACATTCAGTACTTC
v_call: TRBV6-1
j_call: TRBJ2-4
clone_size: once
d_call: TRBD2

cdr3_aa: CSANSEEGYTF
cdr3_nt: TGCAGTGCGAACTCGGAGGAGGGCTACACCTTC
v_call: TRBV20-1
j_call: TRBJ1-2
clone_size: once
d_call: .

cdr3_aa: CASSFSSVSSYNEQFF
cdr3_nt: TGTGCCAGCAGTTTCTCCAGCGTGAGCTCCTACAATGAGCAGTTCTTC
v_call: TRBV27
j_call: TRBJ2-1
clone_size: .
d_call: .

cdr3_aa: CASTIGGGEDTEAFF
cdr3_nt: TGTGCCAGCACTATAGGTGGTGGCGAGGACACTGAAGCTTTCTTT
v_call: TRBV6-1
j_call: TRBJ1-1
clone_size: once
d_call: .

cdr3_aa: CASSEFTSGIQAEQFF
cdr3_nt: TGTGCCAGCAGCGAATTCACTAGCGGGATCCAGGCTGAGCAGTTCTTC
v_call: TRBV9
j_call: TRBJ2-1
clone_size: .
d_call: TRBD2

cdr3_aa: CASSITSASNTGELFF
cdr3_nt: TGTGCCAGCAGCATAACTAGCGCCTCGAACACCGGGGAGCTGTTTTTT
v_call: TRBV7-2
j_call: TRBJ2-2
clone_size: .
d_call: TRBD2

cdr3_aa: CASSLTGPQETQYF
cdr3_nt: TGTGCCAGCAGTTTAACAGGGCCACAAGAGACCCAGTACTTC
v_call: TRBV28
j_call: TRBJ2-5
clone_size: .
d_call: .

cdr3_aa: CASSLSGREDEQYF
cdr3_nt: TGTGCCAGCAGCCTTAGCGGGAGAGAAGACGAGCAGTACTTC
v_call: TRBV5-4
j_call: TRBJ2-7
clone_size: .
d_call: TRBD2

cdr3_aa: CASSPKGGGYNEQFF
cdr3_nt: TGCGCCAGCAGCCCAAAGGGCGGGGGTTACAATGAGCAGTTCTTC
v_call: TRBV4-1
j_call: TRBJ2-1
clone_size: once
d_call: TRBD2

cdr3_aa: CASSVEIGGLDTQYF
cdr3_nt: TGTGCCAGCAGCGTAGAGATTGGAGGGTTGGATACGCAGTATTTT
v_call: TRBV9
j_call: TRBJ2-3
clone_size: .
d_call: .

cdr3_aa: CASSLDSLNTEAFF
cdr3_nt: TGCGCCAGCAGCTTGGACAGTCTGAACACTGAAGCTTTCTTT
v_call: TRBV5-1
j_call: TRBJ1-1
clone_size: .
d_call: .

cdr3_aa: CASSTSGDYNEQFF
cdr3_nt: TGTGCCAGCAGCACTAGCGGAGATTACAATGAGCAGTTCTTC
v_call: TRBV6-1
j_call: TRBJ2-1
clone_size: .
d_call: TRBD2

cdr3_aa: CASSINRGYSDMDTQYF
cdr3_nt: TGTGCCAGTAGTATCAACAGGGGATATTCGGACATGGATACGCAGTATTTT
v_call: TRBV19
j_call: TRBJ2-3
clone_size: .
d_call: TRBD1

cdr3_aa: CASSLGGEVGTEAFF
cdr3_nt: TGCGCCAGCAGCTTGGGAGGGGAGGTGGGGACTGAAGCTTTCTTT
v_call: TRBV5-1
j_call: TRBJ1-1
clone_size: .
d_call: .

cdr3_aa: CASSAQGSTEAFF
cdr3_nt: TGCGCCAGCAGTGCCCAGGGGAGCACTGAAGCTTTCTTT
v_call: TRBV10-1
j_call: TRBJ1-1
clone_size: .
d_call: .

cdr3_aa: CASSLYQGGINEQYF
cdr3_nt: TGTGCCAGCAGCTTGTACCAGGGTGGCATCAACGAGCAGTACTTC
v_call: TRBV5-6
j_call: TRBJ2-7
clone_size: .
d_call: .

cdr3_aa: CSVTTSGSYEQYF
cdr3_nt: TGCAGCGTGACAACTAGCGGGAGCTACGAGCAGTACTTC
v_call: TRBV29-1
j_call: TRBJ2-7
clone_size: once
d_call: TRBD2

cdr3_aa: CASSILLGQGFPGANVLTF
cdr3_nt: TGTGCCAGTAGTATTCTACTGGGACAGGGATTTCCTGGGGCCAACGTCCTGACTTTC
v_call: TRBV19
j_call: TRBJ2-6
clone_size: .
d_call: TRBD1

cdr3_aa: CASSLMLADTYSYNEQFF
cdr3_nt: TGTGCCAGCAGCTTGATGCTAGCGGATACCTACTCCTACAATGAGCAGTTCTTC
v_call: TRBV5-6
j_call: TRBJ2-1
clone_size: once
d_call: TRBD2

cdr3_aa: CASSAGVTGTPGNTIYF
cdr3_nt: TGTGCCAGCAGCGCCGGGGTCACAGGGACCCCTGGAAACACCATATATTTT
v_call: TRBV9
j_call: TRBJ1-3
clone_size: .
d_call: .

cdr3_aa: CASSISLAPSSYNEQFF
cdr3_nt: TGTGCCAGTAGTATCTCCCTAGCGCCGAGCTCCTACAATGAGCAGTTCTTC
v_call: TRBV19
j_call: TRBJ2-1
clone_size: .
d_call: .

cdr3_aa: CASSLSRDTTTNEKLFF
cdr3_nt: TGCGCCAGCAGCTTAAGCCGGGACACAACAACTAATGAAAAACTGTTTTTT
v_call: TRBV5-1
j_call: TRBJ1-4
clone_size: .
d_call: .

cdr3_aa: CASSSLHALGEQFF
cdr3_nt: TGTGCCAGCAGCTCCCTCCATGCCCTCGGTGAGCAGTTCTTC
v_call: TRBV7-7
j_call: TRBJ2-1
clone_size: .
d_call: .

cdr3_aa: CSVMTGSNQPQHF
cdr3_nt: TGCAGCGTGATGACAGGGAGCAATCAGCCCCAGCATTTT
v_call: TRBV29-1
j_call: TRBJ1-5
clone_size: .
d_call: TRBD1

cdr3_aa: CASSLATSTGELFF
cdr3_nt: TGTGCCAGCAGCTTAGCGACTAGCACCGGGGAGCTGTTTTTT
v_call: TRBV7-9
j_call: TRBJ2-2
clone_size: .
d_call: .

cdr3_aa: CASSQESLFNQPQHF
cdr3_nt: TGTGCCAGCAGCCAAGAATCCTTATTTAATCAGCCCCAGCATTTT
v_call: TRBV4-2
j_call: TRBJ1-5
clone_size: once
d_call: .

cdr3_aa: CAITQGGQGNTIYF
cdr3_nt: TGTGCCATCACCCAAGGGGGCCAAGGAAACACCATATATTTT
v_call: TRBV10-3
j_call: TRBJ1-3
clone_size: .
d_call: TRBD1

cdr3_aa: CASSSGTRDTGELFF
cdr3_nt: TGTGCCAGCAGCTCCGGGACAAGGGACACCGGGGAGCTGTTTTTT
v_call: TRBV7-3
j_call: TRBJ2-2
clone_size: .
d_call: .

cdr3_aa: CASSLGTGVSYGYTF
cdr3_nt: TGTGCCAGCAGTTTAGGGACAGGGGTATCTTATGGCTACACCTTC
v_call: TRBV27
j_call: TRBJ1-2
clone_size: .
d_call: TRBD1

cdr3_aa: CASSLEGDTQYF
cdr3_nt: TGCGCCAGCAGCTTGGAGGGGGATACGCAGTATTTT
v_call: TRBV5-1
j_call: TRBJ2-3
clone_size: .
d_call: .

cdr3_aa: CSVGLAGGPGEQFF
cdr3_nt: TGCAGCGTTGGACTAGCGGGAGGGCCGGGTGAGCAGTTCTTC
v_call: TRBV29-1
j_call: TRBJ2-1
clone_size: few
d_call: TRBD2

cdr3_aa: CASSPTGSTNEKLFF
cdr3_nt: TGCGCCAGCAGCCCGACAGGGTCAACTAATGAAAAACTGTTTTTT
v_call: TRBV5-1
j_call: TRBJ1-4
clone_size: .
d_call: TRBD1

cdr3_aa: CASSGGEISNQPQHF
cdr3_nt: TGTGCCAGCAGTGGTGGGGAGATAAGCAATCAGCCCCAGCATTTT
v_call: TRBV2
j_call: TRBJ1-5
clone_size: .
d_call: .

cdr3_aa: CASSPSRQTLTSDTQYF
cdr3_nt: TGTGCCAGCAGTCCCTCTAGACAGACACTCACTTCAGATACGCAGTATTTT
v_call: TRBV27
j_call: TRBJ2-3
clone_size: .
d_call: .

cdr3_aa: CASSQDFVFRRQEVYEQYF
cdr3_nt: TGTGCCAGCAGCCAAGATTTTGTATTTAGGCGTCAAGAGGTGTACGAGCAGTACTTC
v_call: TRBV4-2
j_call: TRBJ2-7
clone_size: .
d_call: .

cdr3_aa: CASRWGLAGYNEQFF
cdr3_nt: TGTGCCAGCAGATGGGGACTAGCGGGTTACAATGAGCAGTTCTTC
v_call: TRBV7-9
j_call: TRBJ2-1
clone_size: .
d_call: TRBD2

cdr3_aa: CASSIVGMASGSDEQFF
cdr3_nt: TGTGCCAGTAGTATAGTTGGCATGGCTAGCGGGAGCGATGAGCAGTTCTTC
v_call: TRBV19
j_call: TRBJ2-1
clone_size: .
d_call: TRBD2

cdr3_aa: CASSPQGLSNQPQHF
cdr3_nt: TGCGCCAGCAGCCCTCAGGGGCTTAGCAATCAGCCCCAGCATTTT
v_call: TRBV5-1
j_call: TRBJ1-5
clone_size: .
d_call: .

cdr3_aa: CASSVLTSGIASNEQFF
cdr3_nt: TGTGCCAGCAGTGTCCTGACTAGCGGGATAGCGTCCAATGAGCAGTTCTTC
v_call: TRBV2
j_call: TRBJ2-1
clone_size: .
d_call: TRBD2

cdr3_aa: CASSDTGEQYF
cdr3_nt: TGTGCCAGCAGTGATACGGGCGAGCAGTACTTC
v_call: TRBV25-1
j_call: TRBJ2-7
clone_size: .
d_call: .

cdr3_aa: CASSLQGLRNQPQHF
cdr3_nt: TGCGCCAGCAGCTTGCAGGGGCTAAGAAATCAGCCCCAGCATTTT
v_call: TRBV5-1
j_call: TRBJ1-5
clone_size: .
d_call: .

cdr3_aa: CASTRGYEQYF
cdr3_nt: TGTGCCAGCACGAGAGGCTACGAGCAGTACTTC
v_call: TRBV6-5
j_call: TRBJ2-7
clone_size: .
d_call: .

cdr3_aa: CASRQRGDSLYEQYF
cdr3_nt: TGTGCCAGCAGACAGAGGGGGGACAGCCTCTACGAGCAGTACTTC
v_call: TRBV28
j_call: TRBJ2-7
clone_size: .
d_call: .

cdr3_aa: CAWSVWLAGQETQYF
cdr3_nt: TGTGCCTGGAGTGTGTGGTTAGCGGGGCAAGAGACCCAGTACTTC
v_call: TRBV30
j_call: TRBJ2-5
clone_size: .
d_call: TRBD2

cdr3_aa: CSVEAGVGGYTF
cdr3_nt: TGCAGCGTTGAAGCGGGAGTAGGTGGCTACACCTTC
v_call: TRBV29-1
j_call: TRBJ1-2
clone_size: once
d_call: .

cdr3_aa: CASGGQETQYF
cdr3_nt: TGTGCCAGCGGCGGACAAGAGACCCAGTACTTC
v_call: TRBV2
j_call: TRBJ2-5
clone_size: .
d_call: .